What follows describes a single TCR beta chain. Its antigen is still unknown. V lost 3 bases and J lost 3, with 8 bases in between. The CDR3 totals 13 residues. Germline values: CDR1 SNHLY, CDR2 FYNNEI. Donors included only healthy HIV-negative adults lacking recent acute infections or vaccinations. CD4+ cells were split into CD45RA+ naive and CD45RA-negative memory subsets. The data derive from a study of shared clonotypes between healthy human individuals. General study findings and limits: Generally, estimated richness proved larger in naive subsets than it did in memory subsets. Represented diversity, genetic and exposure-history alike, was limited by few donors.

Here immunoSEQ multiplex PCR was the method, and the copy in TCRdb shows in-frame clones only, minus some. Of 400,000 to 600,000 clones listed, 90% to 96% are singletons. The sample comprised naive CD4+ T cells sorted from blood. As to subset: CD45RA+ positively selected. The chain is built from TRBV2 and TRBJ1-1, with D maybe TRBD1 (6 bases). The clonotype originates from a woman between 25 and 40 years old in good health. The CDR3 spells CASSDRGHTEAFF. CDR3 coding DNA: TGTGCCAGCAGTGATCGGGGGCACACTGAAGCTTTCTTT. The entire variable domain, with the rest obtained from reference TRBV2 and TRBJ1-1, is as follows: EPEVTQTPSHQVTQMGQEVILRCVPISNHLYFYWYRQILGQKVEFLVSFYNNEISEKSEIFDDQFSVERPDGSNFTLKIRSTKLEDSAMYFCASSDRGHTEAFFGQGTRLTVV.